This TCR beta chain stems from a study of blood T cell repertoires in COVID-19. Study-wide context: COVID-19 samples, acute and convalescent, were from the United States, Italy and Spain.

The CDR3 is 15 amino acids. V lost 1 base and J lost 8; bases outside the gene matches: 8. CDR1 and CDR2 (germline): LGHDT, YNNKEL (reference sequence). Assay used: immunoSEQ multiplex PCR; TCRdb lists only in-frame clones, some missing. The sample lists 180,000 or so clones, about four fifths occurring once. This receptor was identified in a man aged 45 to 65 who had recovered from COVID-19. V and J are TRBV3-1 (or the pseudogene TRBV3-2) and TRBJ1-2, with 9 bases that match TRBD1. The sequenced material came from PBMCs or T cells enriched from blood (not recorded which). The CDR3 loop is CASSQVLTGGEGYTF. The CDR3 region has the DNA TGTGCCAGCAGCCAAGTCTTAACAGGGGGCGAAGGCTACACCTTC.